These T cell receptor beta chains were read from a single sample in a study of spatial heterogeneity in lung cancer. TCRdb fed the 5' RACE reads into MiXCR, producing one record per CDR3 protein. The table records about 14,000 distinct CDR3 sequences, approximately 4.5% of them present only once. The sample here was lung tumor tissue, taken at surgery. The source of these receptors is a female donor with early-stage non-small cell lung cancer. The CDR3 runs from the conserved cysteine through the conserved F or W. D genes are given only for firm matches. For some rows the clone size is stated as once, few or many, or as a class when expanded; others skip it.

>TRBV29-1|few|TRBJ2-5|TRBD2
TGCAGCGTTGGGGGGGGAGGCGAGACCCAGTACTTC
CSVGGGGETQYF
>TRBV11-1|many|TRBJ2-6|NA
TGTGCCAGCAGCTTAGCGGGCAGCCTCTCTGGGGCCAACGTCCTGACTTTC
CASSLAGSLSGANVLTF
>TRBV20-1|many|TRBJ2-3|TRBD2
TGCAGTGCTCCACTAGCGGGGGCCCCAGATACGCAGTATTTT
CSAPLAGAPDTQYF
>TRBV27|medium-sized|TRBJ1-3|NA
TGTGCCAGCAGTTTAAGAGGGTTCGCTGGAAACACCATATATTTT
CASSLRGFAGNTIYF
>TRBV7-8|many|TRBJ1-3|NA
TGTGCCAGCAGCTTAACAGGCTCTGGAAACACCATATATTTT
CASSLTGSGNTIYF
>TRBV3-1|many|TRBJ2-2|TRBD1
TGTGCCAGCAGCCGATCAGACAGGGCTGGCACCGGGGAGCTGTTTTTT
CASSRSDRAGTGELFF
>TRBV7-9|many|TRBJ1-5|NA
TGTGCCAGCAGCTTCCCCAGTCGCTATACGTCCACCCATCAGCCCCAGCATTTT
CASSFPSRYTSTHQPQHF
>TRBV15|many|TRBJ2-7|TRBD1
TGTGCCACCAGCAGCCGACAGGGTAGGAACGAGCAGTACTTC
CATSSRQGRNEQYF
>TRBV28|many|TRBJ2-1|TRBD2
TGTGCCAGCAGTTTCGCGGGACTAGCGGGGGTCCGTGGATATGAGCAGTTCTTC
CASSFAGLAGVRGYEQFF
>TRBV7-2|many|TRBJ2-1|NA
TGTGCCAGCAGCACGGACTCCTACAATGAGCAGTTCTTC
CASSTDSYNEQFF
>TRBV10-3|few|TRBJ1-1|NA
TGTGCCATCAGTGAGGGGGTGAAATTTGGAGCTTTCTTT
CAISEGVKFGAFF
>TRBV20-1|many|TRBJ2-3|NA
TGCAGTGCTAGATCTCAGGGGCAGGGATCAGATACGCAGTATTTT
CSARSQGQGSDTQYF
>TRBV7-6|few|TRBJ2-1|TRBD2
TGTGCCAGCAGCTTAGGGACTAGCGATTACAATGAGCAGTTCTTC
CASSLGTSDYNEQFF
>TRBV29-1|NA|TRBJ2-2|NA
TGCAGCGTCCGGGACGTGTGGGCCGGGGAGCTGTTTTTT
CSVRDVWAGELFF
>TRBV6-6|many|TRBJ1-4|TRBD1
TGTGCCAGCTTTGATACGGGGACAGGGGGAGAAAAACTGTTTTTT
CASFDTGTGGEKLFF
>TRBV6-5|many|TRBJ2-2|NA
TGTGCCAGCAGATTTGACCCCTCGAACACCGGGGAGCTGTTTTTT
CASRFDPSNTGELFF
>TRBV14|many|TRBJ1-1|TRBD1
TGTGCCAGCAGCCCAGGGGGCGCTTTGGGAACTGAAGCTTTCTTT
CASSPGGALGTEAFF
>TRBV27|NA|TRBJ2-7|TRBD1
TGTGCCAGCAGTCCCTTGACAGGGGCCACAGACTACGAGCAGTACTTC
CASSPLTGATDYEQYF
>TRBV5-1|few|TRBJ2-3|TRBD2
TGCGCCAGCAGCCCCCCGGGACTAGCGGGGACTAATACGCAGTATTTT
CASSPPGLAGTNTQYF
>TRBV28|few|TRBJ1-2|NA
TGTGCCAGCAGTTTATCCCTCGACAGAATGGCGTATGGCTACACCTTC
CASSLSLDRMAYGYTF
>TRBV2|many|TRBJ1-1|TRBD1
TGTGCCAGCAGTCAGGGGGCAGGTACTGAAGCTTTCTTT
CASSQGAGTEAFF
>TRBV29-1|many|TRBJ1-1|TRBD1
TGCAGCGGAACAGGGGGCTGGGGCATGAACACTGAAGCTTTCTTT
CSGTGGWGMNTEAFF
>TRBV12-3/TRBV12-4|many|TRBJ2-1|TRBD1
TGTGCCAGCAGCTCGACAGGGTTAGGGCCACTTAATGAGCAGTTCTTC
CASSSTGLGPLNEQFF
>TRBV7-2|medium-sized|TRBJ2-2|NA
TGTGCCAGCAGCTTCACGGGAAGAACCGGGGAGCTGTTTTTT
CASSFTGRTGELFF
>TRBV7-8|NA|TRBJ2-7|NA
TGTGCCAGCAGCTTACAGCCTATCCCCTACGAGCAGTACTTC
CASSLQPIPYEQYF
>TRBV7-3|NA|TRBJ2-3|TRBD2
TGTGCCAGCAGCCAAGGGCTAGCGGGGACAGATACGCAGTATTTT
CASSQGLAGTDTQYF
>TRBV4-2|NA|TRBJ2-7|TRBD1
TGTGCCAGCAGCCAAGATCTCCCGGGACAGGGGACATGCGAGCAGTACTTC
CASSQDLPGQGTCEQYF
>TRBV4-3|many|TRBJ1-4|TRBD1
TGCGCCAGCAGCCTTGACCATGCGGGGGACAGGGCGAATGAAAAACTGTTTTTT
CASSLDHAGDRANEKLFF
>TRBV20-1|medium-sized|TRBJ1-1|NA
TGCAGTGCTAGCAACCTACGACAGGCCCCTGAAGCTTTCTTT
CSASNLRQAPEAFF
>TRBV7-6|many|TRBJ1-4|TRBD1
TGTGCCAGCAGCGTAACCGGACAGGCTAATGAAAAACTGTTTTTT
CASSVTGQANEKLFF
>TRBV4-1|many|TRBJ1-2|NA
TGCGCCAGCAGCCGAGCCGCTGGAAATTCAAACTATGGCTACACCTTC
CASSRAAGNSNYGYTF
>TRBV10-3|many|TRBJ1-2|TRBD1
TGTGCCATCAGTGAGCAATGGACAGGGGACGGCTACACCTTC
CAISEQWTGDGYTF
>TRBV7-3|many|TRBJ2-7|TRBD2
TGTGCCAGCAGCCCTAGCGGGGGCTCCTACGAGCAGTACTTC
CASSPSGGSYEQYF
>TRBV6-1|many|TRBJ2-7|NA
TGTGCCAGCAGTCGGCCCGGCGAGCAGTACTTC
CASSRPGEQYF
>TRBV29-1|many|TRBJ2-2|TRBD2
TGCAGCGTTTCAGGGAGGGAGTACACCGGGGAGCTGTTTTTT
CSVSGREYTGELFF
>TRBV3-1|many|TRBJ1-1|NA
TGTGCCAGCAGCCCAGCACTGGATACTGAAGCTTTCTTT
CASSPALDTEAFF
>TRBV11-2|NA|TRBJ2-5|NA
TGTGCCAGCAGCTTTTGGGGAAACCGTCTCCAAGAGACCCAGTACTTC
CASSFWGNRLQETQYF
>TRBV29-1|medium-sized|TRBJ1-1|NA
TGCAGCGTTGTGCTGAACACTGAAGCTTTCTTT
CSVVLNTEAFF
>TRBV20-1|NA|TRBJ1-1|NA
TGCAGTGCTAGAGGGGACCAAATGAACACTGAAGCTTTCTTT
CSARGDQMNTEAFF
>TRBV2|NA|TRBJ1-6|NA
TGTGCCAGCGGGGGCAGCTCCTATAATTCACCCCTCCACTTT
CASGGSSYNSPLHF
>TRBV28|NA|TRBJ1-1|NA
TGTGCCAGCAGTTTCCCAGGCGGGTTGAAGGCGAACACTGAAGCTTTCTTT
CASSFPGGLKANTEAFF
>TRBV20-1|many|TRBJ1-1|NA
TGCAGTGCTAGAACCCGGACATCTACGATGGACACTGAAGCTTTCTTT
CSARTRTSTMDTEAFF
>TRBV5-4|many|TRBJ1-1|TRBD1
TGTGCCAGCAGCTTCATTAAGACGACAGGGGGTTATACTGAAGCTTTCTTT
CASSFIKTTGGYTEAFF
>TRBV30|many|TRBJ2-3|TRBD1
TGTGCCTGTCACAGGGGTTCATCGAGCACAGATACGCAGTATTTT
CACHRGSSSTDTQYF
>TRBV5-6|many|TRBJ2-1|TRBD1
TGTGCCAGCAGCCCTCGGACAGGGGGCTCTAATGAGCAGTTCTTC
CASSPRTGGSNEQFF
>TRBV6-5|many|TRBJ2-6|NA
TGTGCCAGCAGGAAGGGCTCTGGGGCCAACGTCCTGACTTTC
CASRKGSGANVLTF
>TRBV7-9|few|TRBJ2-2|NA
TGTGCCAGCAGCTTACAAGGCTTGGCAGGGTCAAACACCGGGGAGCTGTTTTTT
CASSLQGLAGSNTGELFF
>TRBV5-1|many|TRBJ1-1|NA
TGCGCCAGCAGCTTCGAGGGGAGCACTGAAGCTTTCTTT
CASSFEGSTEAFF
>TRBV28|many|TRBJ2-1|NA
TGTGCCAGCAAGGAAAATCTTTTATATGAGCAGTTCTTC
CASKENLLYEQFF
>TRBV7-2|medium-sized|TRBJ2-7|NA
TGTGCCAGCAGCTTAGGTCGGTTAGCGGAGTCCTACGAGCAGTACTTC
CASSLGRLAESYEQYF
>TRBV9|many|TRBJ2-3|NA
TGTGCCAGCAGCCCAATGGACGGTCGTATGAGCACAGATACGCAGTATTTT
CASSPMDGRMSTDTQYF
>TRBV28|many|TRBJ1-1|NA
TGTGCCAGCAGTTTATGGGCAGCTACTGAAGCTTTCTTT
CASSLWAATEAFF
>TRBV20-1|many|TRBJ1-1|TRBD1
TGCAGTGCTAGAGTGCTGACAGGGGAATTAGCTGAAGCTTTCTTT
CSARVLTGELAEAFF